One and the same sample provided the 11 T cell receptor beta chains below, sequenced in a study of T cell responses to AZD1222 COVID-19 vaccine. Using immunoSEQ multiplex PCR, the repertoire was profiled, and TCRdb retains in-frame clones only, with some absent. The profile shows around 150,000 clones, more than 85% of them singletons. The sequences come from peripheral blood, collected 28 days after the second AZD1222 dose. Receptors originate from an adult who received the AZD1222 COVID-19 vaccine.

The DNA for the CDR3 is TGTGCCATCAGTGAACTCAGGGGGCGCGTTGGCTACACCTTC. This translates into CAISELRGRVGYTF. The chain uses TRBV10-3 and TRBJ1-2, with 8 positions matching TRBD1. Germline CDR1 ENHRY, CDR2 SYGVKD. This CDR3 comprises 14 residues. V lost 3 bases, J lost 7 bases, and 7 bases stayed unmatched.

The chain is built from TRBV19 and TRBJ1-2; D gene uncertain. V lost 4 bases to trimming and J lost 2 bases, with 14 bases between them. CDR1 and CDR2 (germline): LNHDA, SQIVND (reference sequence). The CDR3 has 15 amino acids. The CDR3 bases are TGTGCCAGTAGTACCCACGGGGAAGGGAACTATGGCTACACCTTC. Protein: CASSTHGEGNYGYTF. Variable domain in full (rest from reference TRBV19 and TRBJ1-2): DGGITQSPKYLFRKEGQNVTLSCEQNLNHDAMYWYRQDPGQGLRLIYYSQIVNDFQKGDIAEGYSVSREKKESFPLTVTSAQKNPTAFYLCASSTHGEGNYGYTFGSGTRLTVV.

A single count supports this clone. The J gene is TRBJ2-1, the V gene TRBV4-1, with D maybe TRBD1 (7 bases). The CDR3 totals 15 residues. Germline CDR1 reads MGHRA; CDR2 reads YSYEKL. Trimming shortened V by 2 bases and J by 8 bases, and 16 bases separated the two germline ends. The CDR3 bases are TGCGCCAGCAGCCAACCCTCAGACAGGGAGGATGAGCAGTTCTTC. It translates to CASSQPSDREDEQFF.

The chain uses TRBV10-3 and TRBJ1-4, with D hard to call. CDR3 length: 13 residues. Germline assignment: CDR1 ENHRY and CDR2 SYGVKD. The V end was cut by 7 bases, the J end by 3 bases, with 9 bases between. CDR3 nucleotide sequence: TGTGCCATCAAGCCGGAGGCTAATGAAAAACTGTTTTTT. Its translation: CAIKPEANEKLFF.

This clone appeared a few times. The J gene is TRBJ2-1, the V gene TRBV11-2; 8 nucleotides line up with TRBD2. Unmatched junction bases numbered 11, after V lost 1 base and J lost 3 bases. CDR3 length: 18 residues. Germline CDR1 SGHAT, CDR2 FQNNGV. The CDR3 here is CASSLGKKTSVDYNEQFF. The CDR3 nucleotides read TGTGCCAGCAGCTTAGGAAAGAAGACTAGCGTCGACTACAATGAGCAGTTCTTC. Full variable domain (outside the CDR3, taken from reference TRBV11-2 and TRBJ2-1): EAGVAQSPRYKIIEKRQSVAFWCNPISGHATLYWYQQILGQGPKLLIQFQNNGVVDDSQLPKDRFSAERLKGVDSTLKIQPAKLEDSAVYLCASSLGKKTSVDYNEQFFGPGTRLTVL.

In its sample, this clone was seen once. The sample contains more than one DNA sequence encoding this CDR3. V and J are TRBV19 and TRBJ1-5; D unclear. CDR1 LNHDA and CDR2 SQIVND come from the germline V gene (reference sequence). The ends were cut back, 3 bases at V and 7 bases at J, with 10 bases in the middle. This CDR3 has 13 amino acids. CDR3 nucleotides: TGTGCCAGTAGTATTGACCGGGAGCAGCCCCAGCATTTT. It encodes CASSIDREQPQHF.

The chain employs TRBV12-3 or TRBV12-4 and TRBJ1-6; no clear D gene. The CDR3 extends over 12 amino acids. The V end lost 1 base, the J end lost 10 bases, and 5 bases lay between the germline ends. The CDR3: CASSLDESPLHF. CDR3 nucleotide sequence: TGTGCCAGCAGTTTAGACGAATCACCCCTCCACTTT.

The genes are TRBV28 and TRBJ1-1; 9 bases fit TRBD1. The CDR3 has 14 amino acids. V shed 7 bases and J 4 bases; nucleotides not matched to a gene: 7. Germline V gene data show CDR1 as MDHEN and CDR2 as SYDVKM. The chain's CDR3 is CASKTGTGFTEAFF. In nucleotides, the CDR3 is TGTGCCAGCAAAACCGGGACAGGGTTCACTGAAGCTTTCTTT.

This rearrangement joins TRBV2 to TRBJ2-3; D call uncertain. The CDR3 spans 14 residues. Trimming pared 4 bases from V and 2 bases from J, leaving 10 bases between. Per germline, CDR1 SNHLY and CDR2 FYNNEI. CDR3 bases: TGTGCCAGCAGTGTAGGCGCGGACACAGATACGCAGTATTTT. It specifies CASSVGADTDTQYF. Full variable domain (outside the CDR3, taken from reference TRBV2 and TRBJ2-3): EPEVTQTPSHQVTQMGQEVILRCVPISNHLYFYWYRQILGQKVEFLVSFYNNEISEKSEIFDDQFSVERPDGSNFTLKIRSTKLEDSAMYFCASSVGADTDTQYFGPGTRLTVL.

The gene calls are TRBV3-1 (or the pseudogene TRBV3-2) and TRBJ1-1; weak D call: TRBD1 (6 bases). The CDR3 is 13 residues long. Deletions cut 3 bases from V and 4 bases from J, with 9 bases between. Germline values: CDR1 LGHDT, CDR2 YNNKEL (reference sequence). The CDR3, as DNA: TGTGCCAGCAGCCACTCAGGGGCCACTGAAGCTTTCTTT. Its protein product is CASSHSGATEAFF.

V gene TRBV5-1 combines with J gene TRBJ1-2; D may be TRBD1 (5 bases). This CDR3 has 13 residues. Germline CDR1 reads SGHRS; CDR2 reads YFSETQ. The V and J ends lost 5 bases and 2 bases respectively, with 10 bases between them. CDR3 residues: CASRPGGNYGYTF. The CDR3 nucleotides are TGCGCCAGCAGGCCCGGGGGGAACTATGGCTACACCTTC.